The 12 T cell receptor beta chains given below trace back to one sample, sequenced in a study of blood T cell repertoires in COVID-19. The repertoire was sequenced with immunoSEQ multiplex PCR; TCRdb's copy has only in-frame clones and lacks some. The table lists hundreds of thousands of clones, roughly four fifths of them singletons. Sequences were obtained from peripheral blood. These TCRs come from an older man with acute or convalescent COVID-19.

The chain is built from TRBV7-9 and TRBJ2-1; D possibly corresponds to TRBD2 (5 bases). With 1 base removed from V and 0 bases from J, the gap between germline ends came to 13 bases. The CDR3 is made up of 17 amino acids. Germline loops: CDR1 SEHNR, CDR2 FQNEAQ (reference sequence). Here the CDR3 reads CASSLGRVQSSYNEQFF. The CDR3 DNA follows: TGTGCCAGCAGCTTAGGGCGGGTGCAGAGCTCCTACAATGAGCAGTTCTTC.

The chain carries TRBV6-6 and TRBJ2-1, with D maybe TRBD2 (5 bases). Per germline, CDR1 MNHNY and CDR2 SVGAGI (reference sequence). Trimming shortened V by 5 bases and J by 5 bases, and 16 bases separated the two germline ends. This CDR3 comprises 15 residues. This chain's CDR3 is CASSPLNRGDNEQFF. The CDR3 DNA is TGTGCCAGCAGTCCCCTGAACCGGGGTGACAATGAGCAGTTCTTC.

This chain links TRBV27 with TRBJ1-1; D might be TRBD1 (6 bases). The CDR3 totals 16 residues. The germline CDR1 and CDR2 sequences are MNHEY and SMNVEV (reference sequence). Trimming removed 4 bases at V and 4 bases at J, with 19 bases between. The CDR3 protein is CASSSSFTGPGTEAFF. Here the CDR3 DNA reads TGTGCCAGCAGTTCCTCATTCACAGGGCCAGGCACTGAAGCTTTCTTT.

The chain recombines TRBV6-6 with TRBJ1-4; D is uncertain. Germline-derived CDR1 and CDR2 are MNHNY and SVGAGI (reference sequence). V lost 7 bases, J lost 8 bases, and 14 bases lay in between. The length of the CDR3 is 13 residues. The CDR3, as DNA: TGTGCCAGCAAACCGTCCCACGGGGAAAAACTGTTTTTT. Protein: CASKPSHGEKLFF.

The chain joins TRBV5-1 to TRBJ1-1, with a possible D match to TRBD1 (6 bases). V gave up 0 bases and J gave up 11 bases, with 14 bases separating them. The CDR3 is 13 amino acids. CDR1 is SGHRS and CDR2 is YFSETQ in the germline V gene. The CDR3 loop is CASSLDTGIGAFF. The CDR3 coding sequence is TGCGCCAGCAGCTTGGATACAGGGATTGGTGCTTTCTTT.

This clone was counted a single time. The rearrangement links TRBV18 to TRBJ1-4; TRBD1 agrees at 9 bases. Unmatched junction bases numbered 8, after V lost 6 bases and J lost 6 bases. Germline CDR1 reads KGHSH; CDR2 reads LQKENI. The CDR3 has 15 amino acids. The CDR3 sequence is CASSQGQGPDEKLFF. CDR3 bases: TGTGCCAGCTCCCAGGGACAGGGTCCAGATGAAAAACTGTTTTTT. Filled out from reference TRBV18 and TRBJ1-4, the complete variable domain reads NAGVMQNPRHLVRRRGQEARLRCSPMKGHSHVYWYRQLPEEGLKFMVYLQKENIIDESGMPKERFSAEFPKEGPSILRIQQVVRGDSAAYFCASSQGQGPDEKLFFGSGTQLSVL.

The chain links TRBV24-1 to TRBJ1-2; D is possibly TRBD1 (5 bases). From germline, CDR1 is KGHDR and CDR2 SFDVKD. Between the trimmed V and J ends, which lost 1 base and 5 bases, there was a span of 7 bases. This CDR3 is 13 amino acids long. CDR3 nucleotides: TGTGCCACCAGTGATTTCACAGGATATGGCTACACCTTC. It encodes CATSDFTGYGYTF.

The chain carries TRBV27 and TRBJ1-5, with 9 positions matching TRBD1. This CDR3 spans 16 amino acids. Trimming at V came to 6 bases and at J to 2 bases, leaving 8 bases not matched to a gene. The V gene's germline CDR1 is MNHEY and CDR2 SMNVEV (reference sequence). CDR3: CASRGTGRVGNQPQHF. The CDR3, as DNA: TGTGCCAGCAGGGGGACAGGGCGGGTTGGCAATCAGCCCCAGCATTTT.

This sequence joins TRBV6-5 and TRBJ1-2, with 7 bases identical to TRBD1. The CDR3 extends over 15 amino acids. CDR1 and CDR2 (germline): MNHEY, SVGAGI. V lost 0 bases to trimming and J lost 7 bases; unmatched junction nucleotides: 8. The CDR3: CASSYSRGQATGYTF. In DNA form, the CDR3 reads TGTGCCAGCAGTTACTCGAGGGGGCAAGCTACTGGCTACACCTTC.

The V and J genes are TRBV7-9 and TRBJ1-1; D gene ambiguous. The germline gives CDR1 SEHNR, CDR2 FQNEAQ (reference sequence). This CDR3 is built from 14 residues. V was trimmed by 3 bases and J by 1 base, leaving 9 bases between them. The CDR3 region is CASSFVPGNTEAFF. CDR3 bases: TGTGCCAGCAGCTTTGTGCCGGGGAACACTGAAGCTTTCTTT.

The DNA for the CDR3 is TGTGCCAGCAGTCCAGAACAGGGATGGGGCAATCAGCCCCAGCATTTT. Translated: CASSPEQGWGNQPQHF. The rearrangement links TRBV27 to TRBJ1-5; D is perhaps TRBD1 (6 bases). CDR1 and CDR2 from the germline V gene are MNHEY and SMNVEV (reference sequence). With 5 bases removed from V and 2 bases from J, the gap between germline ends came to 16 bases. CDR3 length: 16 amino acids.

The rearrangement joins TRBV19 to TRBJ1-2; 10 positions agree with TRBD1. The CDR3 spans 14 residues. Germline V gene lookup returns CDR1 LNHDA and CDR2 SQIVND (reference sequence). Germline trimming cut 7 bases from V and 3 bases from J; bases unmatched to any gene: 5. For the CDR3, the DNA is TGTGCCAGTACCGGGACAGGGGTTGACTATGGCTACACCTTC. Its protein product is CASTGTGVDYGYTF.